This T cell receptor (beta chain) was recovered during a study of blood T cell repertoires in COVID-19. Per the original methods: Amplified reference gene primers provided the basis for estimating nucleated cell counts. Produced via immunoSEQ multiplex PCR; TCRdb's table is partial and in-frame only. V and J calls and clone size are as listed in that table; D and trimming were resolved from the DNA. This table has approximately 190,000 clones, nearly 90% appearing once. The TCR was taken from a woman aged 35 to 49 who had recovered from COVID-19. Sequencing was carried out using peripheral blood.

CDR3 nucleotide sequence: TGCGCCAGCAGCACCGGACAGGGGACAGATACGCAGTATTTT. Protein product: CASSTGQGTDTQYF. V usage is TRBV5-1 and J usage is TRBJ2-3, with TRBD1 identical over 9 bases. Germline lookup yields CDR1 SGHRS and CDR2 YFSETQ. V was clipped by 4 bases and J by 3 bases; unmatched bases: 3. The CDR3 totals 14 residues.